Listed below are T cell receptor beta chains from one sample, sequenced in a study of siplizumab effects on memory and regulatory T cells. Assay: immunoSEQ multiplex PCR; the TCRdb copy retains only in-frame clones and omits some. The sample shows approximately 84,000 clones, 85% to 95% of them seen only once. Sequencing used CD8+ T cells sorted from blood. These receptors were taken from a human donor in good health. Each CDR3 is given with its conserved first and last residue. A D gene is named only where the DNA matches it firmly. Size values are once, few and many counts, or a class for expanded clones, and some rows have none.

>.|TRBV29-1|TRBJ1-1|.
TGCAGCGTCCTCGGTGGGGGGGATGAAGCTTTCTTT
CSVLGGGDEAFF
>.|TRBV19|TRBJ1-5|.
TGTGCCAGTACCCCAGTCGGCGGGGTGAGAAATCAGCCCCAGCATTTT
CASTPVGGVRNQPQHF
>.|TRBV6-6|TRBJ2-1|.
TGTGCCAGCCAAGGAGGCAATGAGCAGTTCTTC
CASQGGNEQFF
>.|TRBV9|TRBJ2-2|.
TGTGCCAGCAGCGTGCTAGGGTCCGGGGAGCTGTTTTTT
CASSVLGSGELFF
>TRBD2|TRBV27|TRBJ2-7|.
TGTGCCAGCAGCCCCGGACTAGCCGGCTACGAGCAGTACTTC
CASSPGLAGYEQYF
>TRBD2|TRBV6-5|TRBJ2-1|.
TGTGCCAGCATGGTGGAAGCGGGGGATGAGCAGTTCTTC
CASMVEAGDEQFF
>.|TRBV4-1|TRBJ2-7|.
TGCGCCAGCAGCCAAGATTGGGACTTATCCTACGAGCAGTACTTC
CASSQDWDLSYEQYF
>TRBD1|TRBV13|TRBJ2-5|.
TGTGCCAGCAGCTACGACAGGGGCGAGACCCAGTACTTC
CASSYDRGETQYF
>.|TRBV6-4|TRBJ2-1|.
TGTGCCAGCAGTGACCGTATCGGGGGTTTATCCTACAATGAGCAGTTCTTC
CASSDRIGGLSYNEQFF
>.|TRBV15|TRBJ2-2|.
TGTGCCACCAGCTCCACCACTCCGGGAAAGGTGGCCGGGGAGCTGTTTTTT
CATSSTTPGKVAGELFF
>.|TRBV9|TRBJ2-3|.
TGTGCCAGCAGCCACCATAGAGAATTTAGCACAGATACGCAGTATTTT
CASSHHREFSTDTQYF
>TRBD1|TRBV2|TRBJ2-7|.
TGTGCCAGCAGGGAACAGGGGGCCCACGAGCAGTACTTC
CASREQGAHEQYF
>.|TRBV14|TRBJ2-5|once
TGTGCCAGCAGCCAAGAAAATGACCCGGATAGAACGCGGGGCCAGTACTTC
CASSQENDPDRTRGQYF
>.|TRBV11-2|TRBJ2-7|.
TGTGCCAGCAGCCTCCGGGATAAAAGCTCCTACGAGCAGTACTTC
CASSLRDKSSYEQYF
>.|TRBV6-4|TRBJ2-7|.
TGTGCCAGCAGTCCCGGGGGAAGCTCCTACGAGCAGTACTTC
CASSPGGSSYEQYF
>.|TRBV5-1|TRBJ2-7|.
TGCGCCAGCAGCTCGACCGGGGACGAGCAGTACTTC
CASSSTGDEQYF
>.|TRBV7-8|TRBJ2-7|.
TGTGCCAGCAGCTTGCGACTACCGTACGAGCAGTACTTC
CASSLRLPYEQYF
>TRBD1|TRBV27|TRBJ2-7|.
TGTGCCAGCAGTTACTCCGGGACAGGGGCCTACGAGCAGTACTTC
CASSYSGTGAYEQYF
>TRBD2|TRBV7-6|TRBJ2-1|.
TGTGCCAGCAGTGGGGCTAGCGGGACCACCAATGAGCAGTTCTTC
CASSGASGTTNEQFF
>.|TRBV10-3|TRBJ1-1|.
TGTGCCATCAGTGAGAGAGACGGGGCGAACACTGAAGCTTTCTTT
CAISERDGANTEAFF
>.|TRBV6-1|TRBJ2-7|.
TGTGCCAGCAGTGACCCGAGACAGGGAGGTCCCTACGAGCAGTACTTC
CASSDPRQGGPYEQYF
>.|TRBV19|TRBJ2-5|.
TGTGCCAGTAGTATAGTTGGCGGGGGCCTCCCAGAGACCCAGTACTTC
CASSIVGGGLPETQYF
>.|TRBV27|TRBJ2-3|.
TGTGCCAGCAGTTTTCCTCCCCCGGGGGAGGGGGGCACAGATACGCAGTATTTT
CASSFPPPGEGGTDTQYF